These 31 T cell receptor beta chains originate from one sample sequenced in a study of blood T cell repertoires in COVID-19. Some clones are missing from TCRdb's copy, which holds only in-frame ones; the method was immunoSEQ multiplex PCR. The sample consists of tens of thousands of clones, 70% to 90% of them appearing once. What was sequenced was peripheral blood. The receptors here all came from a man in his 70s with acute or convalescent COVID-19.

The chain's CDR3 is CASSPGTYEQYF. In DNA, the CDR3 is TGTGCCAGCTCACCCGGGACCTACGAGCAGTACTTC. This sequence joins TRBV18 and TRBJ2-7, with a possible D match to TRBD2 (5 bases). This CDR3 comprises 12 residues. Germline lookup yields CDR1 KGHSH and CDR2 LQKENI. With 3 bases removed from V and 2 bases from J, the gap between germline ends came to 5 bases.

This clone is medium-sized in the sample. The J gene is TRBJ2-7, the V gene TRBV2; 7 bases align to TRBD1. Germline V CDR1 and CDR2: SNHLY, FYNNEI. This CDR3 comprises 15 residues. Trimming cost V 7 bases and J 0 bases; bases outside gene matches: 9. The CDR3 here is CASTQGWRASYEQYF. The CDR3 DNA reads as TGTGCCAGCACACAGGGGTGGCGGGCCTCCTACGAGCAGTACTTC.

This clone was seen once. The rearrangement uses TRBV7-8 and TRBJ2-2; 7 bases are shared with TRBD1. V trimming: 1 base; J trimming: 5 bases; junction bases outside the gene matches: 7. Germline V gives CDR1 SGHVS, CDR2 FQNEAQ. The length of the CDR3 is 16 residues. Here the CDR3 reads CASSLEGAGFTGELFF. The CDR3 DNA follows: TGTGCCAGCAGCTTAGAGGGGGCAGGGTTTACCGGGGAGCTGTTTTTT.

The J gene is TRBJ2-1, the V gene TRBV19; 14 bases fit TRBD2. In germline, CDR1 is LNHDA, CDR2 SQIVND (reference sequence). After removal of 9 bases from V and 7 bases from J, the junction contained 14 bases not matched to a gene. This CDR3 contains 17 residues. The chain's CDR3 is CASGTAWTSGGLNEQFF. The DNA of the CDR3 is TGTGCCAGCGGTACTGCCTGGACTAGCGGGGGGTTGAATGAGCAGTTCTTC.

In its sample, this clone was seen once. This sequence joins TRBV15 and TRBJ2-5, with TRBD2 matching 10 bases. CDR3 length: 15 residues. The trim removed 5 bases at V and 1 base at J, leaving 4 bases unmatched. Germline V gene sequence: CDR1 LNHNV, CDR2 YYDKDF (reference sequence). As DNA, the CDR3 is TGTGCCACCAGCTTAGCGGGGGGCTTCCAAGAGACCCAGTACTTC. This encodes CATSLAGGFQETQYF. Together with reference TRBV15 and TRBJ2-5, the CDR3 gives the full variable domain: DAMVIQNPRYQVTQFGKPVTLSCSQTLNHNVMYWYQQKSSQAPKLLFHYYDKDFNNEADTPDNFQSRRPNTSFCFLDIRSPGLGDTAMYLCATSLAGGFQETQYFGPGTRLLVL.

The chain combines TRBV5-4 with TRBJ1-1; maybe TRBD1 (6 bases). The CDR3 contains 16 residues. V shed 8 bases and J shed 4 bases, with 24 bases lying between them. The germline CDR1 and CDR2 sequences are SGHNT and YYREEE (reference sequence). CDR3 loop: CASHFRGPGRATEAFF. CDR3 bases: TGTGCCAGTCACTTCAGGGGTCCTGGAAGGGCCACTGAAGCTTTCTTT.

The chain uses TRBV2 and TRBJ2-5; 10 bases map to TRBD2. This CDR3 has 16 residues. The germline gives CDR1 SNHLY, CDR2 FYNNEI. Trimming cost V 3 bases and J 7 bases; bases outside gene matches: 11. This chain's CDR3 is CASSEAGLAEGGTQYF. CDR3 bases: TGTGCCAGCAGTGAGGCCGGACTAGCGGAAGGAGGGACCCAGTACTTC. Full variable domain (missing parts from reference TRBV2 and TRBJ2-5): EPEVTQTPSHQVTQMGQEVILRCVPISNHLYFYWYRQILGQKVEFLVSFYNNEISEKSEIFDDQFSVERPDGSNFTLKIRSTKLEDSAMYFCASSEAGLAEGGTQYFGPGTRLLVL.

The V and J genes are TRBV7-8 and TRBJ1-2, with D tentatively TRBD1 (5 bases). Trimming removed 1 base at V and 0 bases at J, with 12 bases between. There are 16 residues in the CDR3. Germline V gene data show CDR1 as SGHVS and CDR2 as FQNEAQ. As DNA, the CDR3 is TGTGCCAGCAGCTTAGAAGGGGCCTCAGCTAACTATGGCTACACCTTC. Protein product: CASSLEGASANYGYTF.

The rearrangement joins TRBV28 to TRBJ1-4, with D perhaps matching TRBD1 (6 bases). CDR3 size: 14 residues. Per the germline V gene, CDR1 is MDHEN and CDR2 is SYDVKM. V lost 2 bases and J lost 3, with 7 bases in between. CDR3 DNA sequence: TGTGCCAGCAGTTTACAGGGGCCTAATGAAAAACTGTTTTTT. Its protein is CASSLQGPNEKLFF.

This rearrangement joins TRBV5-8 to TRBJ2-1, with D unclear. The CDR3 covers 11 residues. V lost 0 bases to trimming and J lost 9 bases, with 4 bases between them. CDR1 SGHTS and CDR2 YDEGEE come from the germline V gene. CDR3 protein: CASSLGLEQFF. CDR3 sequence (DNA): TGTGCCAGCAGCTTGGGGCTTGAGCAGTTCTTC.

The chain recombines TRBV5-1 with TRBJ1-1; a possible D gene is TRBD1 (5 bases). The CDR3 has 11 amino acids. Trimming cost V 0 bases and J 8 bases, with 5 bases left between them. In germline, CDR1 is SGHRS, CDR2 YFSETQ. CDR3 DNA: TGCGCCAGCAGCTTGGACAGGGAAGCTTTCTTT. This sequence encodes CASSLDREAFF. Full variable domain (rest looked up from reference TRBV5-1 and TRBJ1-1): KAGVTQTPRYLIKTRGQQVTLSCSPISGHRSVSWYQQTPGQGLQFLFEYFSETQRNKGNFPGRFSGRQFSNSRSEMNVSTLELGDSALYLCASSLDREAFFGQGTRLTVV.

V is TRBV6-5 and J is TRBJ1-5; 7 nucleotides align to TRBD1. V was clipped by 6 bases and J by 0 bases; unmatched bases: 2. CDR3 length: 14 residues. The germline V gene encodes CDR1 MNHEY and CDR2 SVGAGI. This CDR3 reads CASSNRGSNQPQHF. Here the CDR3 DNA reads TGTGCCAGCAGCAACAGGGGTAGCAATCAGCCCCAGCATTTT.

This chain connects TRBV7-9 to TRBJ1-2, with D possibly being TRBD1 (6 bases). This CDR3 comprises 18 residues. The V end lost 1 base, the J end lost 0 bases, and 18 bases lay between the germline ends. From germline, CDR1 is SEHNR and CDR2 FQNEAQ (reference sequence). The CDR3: CASSLGVEGESTNYGYTF. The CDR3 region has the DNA TGTGCCAGCAGCTTAGGGGTTGAGGGGGAGTCTACTAACTATGGCTACACCTTC.

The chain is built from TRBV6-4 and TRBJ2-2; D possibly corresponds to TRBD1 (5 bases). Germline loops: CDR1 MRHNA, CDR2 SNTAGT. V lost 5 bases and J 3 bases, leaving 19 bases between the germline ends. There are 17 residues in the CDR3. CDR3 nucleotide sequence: TGTGCCAGCAGTCCCTCGGGCAGGGAATTTTACACCGGGGAGCTGTTTTTT. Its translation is CASSPSGREFYTGELFF.

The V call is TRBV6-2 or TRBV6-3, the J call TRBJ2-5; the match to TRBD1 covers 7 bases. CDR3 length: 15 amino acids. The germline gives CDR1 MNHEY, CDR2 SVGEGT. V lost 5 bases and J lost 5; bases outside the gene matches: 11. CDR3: CASSTTTDRTETQYF. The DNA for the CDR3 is TGTGCCAGCAGTACCACGACGGACAGGACTGAGACCCAGTACTTC.

CDR3 coding DNA: TGTGCCAGCAGCCTCAGGGGGGCAGGGGCGCACATTCAGTACTTC. This translates into CASSLRGAGAHIQYF. J is TRBJ2-4 and V is TRBV21-1; TRBD1 reflects the table's D call only, with no check against the DNA. TRBV21-1 is recorded as a pseudogene. The CDR3 contains 15 residues.

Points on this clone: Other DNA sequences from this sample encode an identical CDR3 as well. CDR3 amino acids: CASSGGNQPQHF. DNA of the CDR3: TGTGCCAGCTCAGGCGGTAATCAGCCCCAGCATTTT. The chain joins TRBV18 to TRBJ1-5; D ambiguous. Germline assignment: CDR1 KGHSH and CDR2 LQKENI. V was cut by 5 bases and J by 4 bases, with 6 bases left in between. The CDR3 is 12 residues long.

The CDR3 loop is CASSQDSTSGYEQFF. For the CDR3, the DNA is TGCGCCAGCAGCCAAGACTCGACTAGCGGGTATGAGCAGTTCTTC. V gene TRBV4-3 combines with J gene TRBJ2-1, with TRBD2 identical over 10 bases. With 0 bases clipped from V and 8 bases from J, the junction kept 4 bases outside the gene matches. This CDR3 comprises 15 residues. Germline V lookup: CDR1 LGHNA, CDR2 YSLEER.

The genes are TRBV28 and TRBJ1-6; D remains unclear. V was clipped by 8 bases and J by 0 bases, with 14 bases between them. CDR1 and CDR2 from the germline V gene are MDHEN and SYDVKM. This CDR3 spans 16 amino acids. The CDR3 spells CASGTLGSSYNSPLHF. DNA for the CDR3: TGTGCCAGCGGCACTTTAGGGAGCTCCTATAATTCACCCCTCCACTTT.

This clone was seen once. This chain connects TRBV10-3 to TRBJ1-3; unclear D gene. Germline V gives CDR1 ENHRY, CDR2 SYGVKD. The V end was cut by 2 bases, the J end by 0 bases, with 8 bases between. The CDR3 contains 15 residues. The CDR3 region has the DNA TGTGCCATCAGTGAGGGCAGTAACTCTGGAAACACCATATATTTT. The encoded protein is CAISEGSNSGNTIYF.

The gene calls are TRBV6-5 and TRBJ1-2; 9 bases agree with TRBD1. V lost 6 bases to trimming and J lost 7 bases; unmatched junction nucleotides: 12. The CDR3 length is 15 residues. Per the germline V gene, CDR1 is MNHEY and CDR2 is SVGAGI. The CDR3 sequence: CASRSGTGWFGGYTF. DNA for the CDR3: TGTGCCAGCAGATCCGGGACAGGGTGGTTTGGTGGCTACACCTTC.

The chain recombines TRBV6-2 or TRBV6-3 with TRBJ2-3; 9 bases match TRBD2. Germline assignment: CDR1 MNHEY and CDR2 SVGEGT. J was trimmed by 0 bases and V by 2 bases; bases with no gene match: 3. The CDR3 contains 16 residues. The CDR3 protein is CASSYGAGGSTDTQYF. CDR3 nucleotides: TGTGCCAGCAGTTACGGTGCGGGGGGGAGCACAGATACGCAGTATTTT.

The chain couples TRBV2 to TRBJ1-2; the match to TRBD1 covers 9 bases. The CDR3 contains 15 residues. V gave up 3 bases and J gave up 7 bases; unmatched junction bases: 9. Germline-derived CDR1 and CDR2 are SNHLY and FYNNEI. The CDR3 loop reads CASSDGTGLSGGYTF. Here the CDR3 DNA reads TGTGCCAGCAGTGATGGGACAGGGCTAAGTGGTGGCTACACCTTC.

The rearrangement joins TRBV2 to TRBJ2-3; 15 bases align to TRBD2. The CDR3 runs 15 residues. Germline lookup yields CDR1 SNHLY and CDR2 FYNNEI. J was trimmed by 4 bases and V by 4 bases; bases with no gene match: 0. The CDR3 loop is CASSGTSGGADTQYF. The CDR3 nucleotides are TGTGCCAGCAGTGGGACTAGCGGGGGGGCAGATACGCAGTATTTT.

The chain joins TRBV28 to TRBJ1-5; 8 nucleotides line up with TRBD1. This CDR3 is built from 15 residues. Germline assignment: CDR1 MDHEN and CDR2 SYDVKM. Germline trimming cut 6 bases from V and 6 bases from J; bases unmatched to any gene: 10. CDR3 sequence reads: CASRTTGQVRQPQHF. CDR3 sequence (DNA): TGTGCCAGCAGGACAACGGGACAGGTTCGTCAGCCCCAGCATTTT.

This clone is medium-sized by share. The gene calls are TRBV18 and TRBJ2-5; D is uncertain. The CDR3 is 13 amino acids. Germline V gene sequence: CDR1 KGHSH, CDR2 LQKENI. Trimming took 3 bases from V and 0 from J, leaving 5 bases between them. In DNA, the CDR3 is TGTGCCAGCTCACCTATAAACCAAGAGACCCAGTACTTC. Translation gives CASSPINQETQYF.

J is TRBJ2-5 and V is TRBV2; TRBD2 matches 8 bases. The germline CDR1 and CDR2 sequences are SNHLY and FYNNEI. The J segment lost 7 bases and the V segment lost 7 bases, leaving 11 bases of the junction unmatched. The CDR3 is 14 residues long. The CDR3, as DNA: TGTGCCAGCAAGGAGCGGGGGATAGACGGGACCCAGTACTTC. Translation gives CASKERGIDGTQYF.

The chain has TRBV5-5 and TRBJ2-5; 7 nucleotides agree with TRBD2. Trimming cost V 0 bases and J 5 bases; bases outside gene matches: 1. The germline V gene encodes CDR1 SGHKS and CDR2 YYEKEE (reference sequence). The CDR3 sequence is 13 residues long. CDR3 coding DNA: TGTGCCAGCAGCTTGGGCGGGGGTGAGACCCAGTACTTC. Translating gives CASSLGGGETQYF.

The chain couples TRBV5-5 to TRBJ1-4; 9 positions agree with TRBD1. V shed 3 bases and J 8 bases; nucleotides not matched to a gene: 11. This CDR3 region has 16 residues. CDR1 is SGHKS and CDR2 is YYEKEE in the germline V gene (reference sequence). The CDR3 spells CASSWGWDRAKEKLFF. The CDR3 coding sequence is TGTGCCAGCAGCTGGGGATGGGACAGGGCAAAGGAAAAACTGTTTTTT.

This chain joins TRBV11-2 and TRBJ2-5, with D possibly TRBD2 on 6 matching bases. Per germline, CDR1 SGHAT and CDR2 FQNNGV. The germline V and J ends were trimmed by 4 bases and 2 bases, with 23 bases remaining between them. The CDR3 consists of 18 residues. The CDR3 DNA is TGTGCCAGCAGCTCCGGGGTAGCGGTCGCCGGAAAACAAGAGACCCAGTACTTC. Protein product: CASSSGVAVAGKQETQYF.

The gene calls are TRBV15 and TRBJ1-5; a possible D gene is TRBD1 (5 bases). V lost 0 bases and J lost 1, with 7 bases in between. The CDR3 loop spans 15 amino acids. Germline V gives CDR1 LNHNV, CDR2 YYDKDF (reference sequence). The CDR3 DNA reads TGTGCCACCAGCAGAGACAGGGCAAGCAATCAGCCCCAGCATTTT. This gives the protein CATSRDRASNQPQHF.